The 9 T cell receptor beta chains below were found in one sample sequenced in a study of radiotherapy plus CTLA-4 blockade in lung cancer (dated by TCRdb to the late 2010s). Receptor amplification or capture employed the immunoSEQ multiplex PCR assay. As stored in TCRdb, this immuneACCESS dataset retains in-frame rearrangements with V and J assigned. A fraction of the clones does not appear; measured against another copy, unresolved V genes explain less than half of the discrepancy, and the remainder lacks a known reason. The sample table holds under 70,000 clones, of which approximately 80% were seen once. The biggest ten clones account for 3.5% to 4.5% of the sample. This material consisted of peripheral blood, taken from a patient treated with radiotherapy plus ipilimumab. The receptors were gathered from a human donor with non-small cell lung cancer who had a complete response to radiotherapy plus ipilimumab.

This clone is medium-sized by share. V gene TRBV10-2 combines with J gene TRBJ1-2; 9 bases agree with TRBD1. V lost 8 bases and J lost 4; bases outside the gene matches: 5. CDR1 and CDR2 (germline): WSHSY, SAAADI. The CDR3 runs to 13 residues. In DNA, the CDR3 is TGCGCCAGCTCGACAGGGGGTAGCTATGGCTACACCTTC. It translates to CASSTGGSYGYTF.

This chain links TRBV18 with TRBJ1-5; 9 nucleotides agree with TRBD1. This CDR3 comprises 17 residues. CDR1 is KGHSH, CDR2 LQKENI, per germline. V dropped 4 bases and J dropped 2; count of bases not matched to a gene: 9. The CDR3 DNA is TGTGCCAGCTCACTTGCGGGACAGGGATCCGGCAATCAGCCCCAGCATTTT. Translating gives CASSLAGQGSGNQPQHF.

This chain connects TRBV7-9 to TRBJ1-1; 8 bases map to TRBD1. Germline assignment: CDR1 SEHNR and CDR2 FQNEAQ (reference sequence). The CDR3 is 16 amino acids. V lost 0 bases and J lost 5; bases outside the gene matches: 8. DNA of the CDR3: TGTGCCAGCAGCTTAGCGGGCAGGGGGCAGGGGACTGAAGCTTTCTTT. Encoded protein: CASSLAGRGQGTEAFF.

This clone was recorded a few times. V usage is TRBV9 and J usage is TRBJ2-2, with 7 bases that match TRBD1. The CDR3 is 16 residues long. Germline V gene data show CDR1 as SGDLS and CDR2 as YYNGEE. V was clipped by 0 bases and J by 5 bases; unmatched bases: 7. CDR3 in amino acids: CASSVARTGATGELFF. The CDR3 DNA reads TGTGCCAGCAGCGTAGCCAGGACAGGTGCGACCGGGGAGCTGTTTTTT.

CDR3 region: CASRATGWNYGYTF. In nucleotides, the CDR3 is TGTGCCAGCAGGGCGACAGGGTGGAACTATGGCTACACCTTC. The chain combines TRBV9 with TRBJ1-2; 7 bases are a match to TRBD1. CDR1 is SGDLS and CDR2 is YYNGEE in the germline V gene. The CDR3 runs 14 residues. V was clipped by 5 bases and J by 2 bases; unmatched bases: 6.

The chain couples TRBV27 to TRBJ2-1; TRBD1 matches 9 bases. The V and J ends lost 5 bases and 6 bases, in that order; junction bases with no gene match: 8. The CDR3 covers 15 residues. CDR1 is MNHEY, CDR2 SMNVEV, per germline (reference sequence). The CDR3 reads CASSPLGQGGNEQFF. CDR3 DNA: TGTGCCAGCAGTCCTCTGGGACAGGGAGGCAATGAGCAGTTCTTC.

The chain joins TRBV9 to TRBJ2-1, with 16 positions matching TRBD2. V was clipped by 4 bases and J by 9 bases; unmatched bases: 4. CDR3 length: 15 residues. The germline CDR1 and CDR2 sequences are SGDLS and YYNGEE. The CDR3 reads CASSSGTSGRGEQFF. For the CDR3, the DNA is TGTGCCAGCAGCTCAGGGACTAGCGGGAGGGGTGAGCAGTTCTTC.

The CDR3 is CASSRLTGYNSPLHF. As DNA, the CDR3 is TGTGCCAGCAGCCGACTTACAGGGTACAATTCACCCCTCCACTTT. V is TRBV28 and J is TRBJ1-6; maybe TRBD1 (6 bases). This CDR3 has 15 residues. Trimming took off 6 bases at V and 7 bases at J, with 16 bases between the two ends. Germline CDR1 reads MDHEN; CDR2 reads SYDVKM. The full variable domain, completed using reference TRBV28 and TRBJ1-6, is DVKVTQSSRYLVKRTGEKVFLECVQDMDHENMFWYRQDPGLGLRLIYFSYDVKMKEKGDIPEGYSVSREKKERFSLILESASTNQTSMYLCASSRLTGYNSPLHFGNGTRLTVT.

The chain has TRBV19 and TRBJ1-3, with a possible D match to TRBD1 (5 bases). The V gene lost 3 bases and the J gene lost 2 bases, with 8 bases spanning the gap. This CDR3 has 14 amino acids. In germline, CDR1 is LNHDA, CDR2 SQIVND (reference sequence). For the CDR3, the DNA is TGTGCCAGTAGTATCGGGGGAACTGGAAACACCATATATTTT. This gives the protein CASSIGGTGNTIYF.